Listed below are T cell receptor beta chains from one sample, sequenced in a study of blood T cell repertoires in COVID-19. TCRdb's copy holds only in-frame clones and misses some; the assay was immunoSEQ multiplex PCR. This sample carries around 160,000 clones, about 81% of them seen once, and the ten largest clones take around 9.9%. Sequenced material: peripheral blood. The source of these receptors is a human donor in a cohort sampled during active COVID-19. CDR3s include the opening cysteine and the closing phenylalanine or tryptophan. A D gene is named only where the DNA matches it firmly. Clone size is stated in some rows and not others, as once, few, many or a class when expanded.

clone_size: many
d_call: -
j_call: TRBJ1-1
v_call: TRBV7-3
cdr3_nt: TGTGCCAGCAGCTCCCGAAATGGAGAGAACACTGAAGCTTTCTTT
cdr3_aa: CASSSRNGENTEAFF

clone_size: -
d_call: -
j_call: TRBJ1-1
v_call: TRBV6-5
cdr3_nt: TGTGCCAGCCTCCAAGCGAACACTGAAGCTTTCTTT
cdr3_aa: CASLQANTEAFF

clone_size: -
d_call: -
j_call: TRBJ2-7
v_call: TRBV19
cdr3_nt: TGTGCCAGTAGTCGCCTCAGGGCCTCCTCCTACGAGCAGTACTTC
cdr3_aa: CASSRLRASSYEQYF

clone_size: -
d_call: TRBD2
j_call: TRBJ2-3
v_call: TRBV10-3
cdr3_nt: TGTGCCCTCGGACCGGGAGGGGGCACAGATACGCAGTATTTT
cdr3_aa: CALGPGGGTDTQYF

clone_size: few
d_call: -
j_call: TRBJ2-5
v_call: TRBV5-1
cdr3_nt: TGCGCCAGCAGTGGGGCGATCCGACAAGAGACCCAGTACTTC
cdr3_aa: CASSGAIRQETQYF

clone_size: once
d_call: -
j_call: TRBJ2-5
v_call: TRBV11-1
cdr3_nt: TGTGCCAGCAGCTTAAATGATGGCAGGAACCAAGAGACCCAGTACTTC
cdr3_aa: CASSLNDGRNQETQYF

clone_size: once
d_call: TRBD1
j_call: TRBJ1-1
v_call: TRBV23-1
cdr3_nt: TGCGCCAGCCGAAAGGACAGGGGTAACACTGAAGCTTTCTTT
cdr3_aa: CASRKDRGNTEAFF

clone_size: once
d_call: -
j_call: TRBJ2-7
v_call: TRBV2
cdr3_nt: TGTGCCAGCGTAGTGGAGCGAACCTCCTACGAGCAGTACTTC
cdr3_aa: CASVVERTSYEQYF

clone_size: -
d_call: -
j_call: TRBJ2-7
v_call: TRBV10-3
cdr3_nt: TGTGCCATCAGTGAGTCTGGCAGCTCCTACGAGCAGTACTTC
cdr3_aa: CAISESGSSYEQYF

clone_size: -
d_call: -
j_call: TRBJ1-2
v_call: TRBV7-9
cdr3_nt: TGTGCCAGCAGCTTTCAGGGTGAAGGTTATGGCTACACCTTC
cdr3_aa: CASSFQGEGYGYTF

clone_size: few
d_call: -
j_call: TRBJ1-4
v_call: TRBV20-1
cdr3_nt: TGCAGTGCTAGTTACTCGGAAAAACTGTTTTTT
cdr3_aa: CSASYSEKLFF

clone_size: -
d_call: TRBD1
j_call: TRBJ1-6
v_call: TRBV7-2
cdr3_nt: TGTGCCAGCAGCGATCCCGGGACAGGGTATAATTCACCCCTCCACTTT
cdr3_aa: CASSDPGTGYNSPLHF

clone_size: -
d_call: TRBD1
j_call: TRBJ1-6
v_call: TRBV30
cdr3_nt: TGTGCCTGGAGTACCGGGACAGGTTATAATTCACCCCTCCACTTT
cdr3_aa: CAWSTGTGYNSPLHF

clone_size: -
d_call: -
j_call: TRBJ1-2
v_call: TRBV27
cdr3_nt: TGTGCCAGCAGAACCCTCCTTGGACAGTCAACCTATGGCTACACCTTC
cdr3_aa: CASRTLLGQSTYGYTF

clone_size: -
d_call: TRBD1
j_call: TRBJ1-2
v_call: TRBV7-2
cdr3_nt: TGTGCCAGCAGCTTGGGAGTACAGGGGGTAGGTGGCTACACCTTC
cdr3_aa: CASSLGVQGVGGYTF

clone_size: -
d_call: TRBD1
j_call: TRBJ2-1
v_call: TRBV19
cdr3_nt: TGTGCCAGTGGGTTCCTCGGGACAGAAAAGGAGCAGTTCTTC
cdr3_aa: CASGFLGTEKEQFF

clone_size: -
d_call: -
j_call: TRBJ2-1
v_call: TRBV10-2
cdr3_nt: TGCGCCAGCAGTCGACTACTCAATGAGCAGTTCTTC
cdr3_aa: CASSRLLNEQFF

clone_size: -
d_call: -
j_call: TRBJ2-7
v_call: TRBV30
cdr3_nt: TGTGCCTGGAGGTGGGGGCGGTACGAGCAGTACTTC
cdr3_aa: CAWRWGRYEQYF

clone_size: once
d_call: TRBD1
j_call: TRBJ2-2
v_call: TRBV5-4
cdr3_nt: TGTGCCAGCAGCTCGGACAGGGGGTACACCGGGGAGCTGTTTTTT
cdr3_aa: CASSSDRGYTGELFF

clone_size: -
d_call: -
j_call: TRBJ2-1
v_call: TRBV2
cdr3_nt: TGTGCCAGCAGAGGCGTCGCCGGAACTGTTGGGCGTCTCTACAATGAGCAGTTCTTC
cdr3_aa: CASRGVAGTVGRLYNEQFF

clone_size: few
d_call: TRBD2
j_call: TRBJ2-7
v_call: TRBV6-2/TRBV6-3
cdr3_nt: TGTGCCAGCAGTTTCGGTGGACTAGCCGCCCGCTTC
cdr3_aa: CASSFGGLAARF

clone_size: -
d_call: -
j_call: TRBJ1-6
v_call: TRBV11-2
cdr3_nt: TGTGCCAGCAGCGGGGGGGGTTCACCCCTCCACTTT
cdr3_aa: CASSGGGSPLHF

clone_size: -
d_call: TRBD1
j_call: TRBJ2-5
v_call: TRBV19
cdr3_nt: TGTGCCAGTAGTCGCCAGGGGGCGGGAGAGACCCAGTACTTC
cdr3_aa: CASSRQGAGETQYF

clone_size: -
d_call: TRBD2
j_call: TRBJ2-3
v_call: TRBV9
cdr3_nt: TGTGCCAGCAAAGGGGGTACTAGCGGGAGCACAGATACGCAGTATTTT
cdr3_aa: CASKGGTSGSTDTQYF

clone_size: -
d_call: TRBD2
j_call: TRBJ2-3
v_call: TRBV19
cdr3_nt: TGTGCCAGTAGTTTGGGACTAGCGGGCGGGACAGATACGCAGTATTTT
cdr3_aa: CASSLGLAGGTDTQYF

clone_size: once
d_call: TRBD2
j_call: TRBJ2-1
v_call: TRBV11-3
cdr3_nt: TGTGCCAGCAGCCCAAAAGCGGGGGGATACAATGAGCAGTTCTTC
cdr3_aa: CASSPKAGGYNEQFF

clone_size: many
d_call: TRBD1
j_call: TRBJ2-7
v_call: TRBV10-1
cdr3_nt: TGCGCCAGCAGATCCGGGACAGTTAATGGCGAGCAGTACTTC
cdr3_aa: CASRSGTVNGEQYF

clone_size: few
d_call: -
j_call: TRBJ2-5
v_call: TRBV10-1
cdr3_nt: TGCGCCAGCAGTCCGGGTAGCGGAGGGGAGACCCAGTACTTC
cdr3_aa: CASSPGSGGETQYF

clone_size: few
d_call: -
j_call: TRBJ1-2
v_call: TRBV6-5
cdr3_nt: TGTGCCAGCAGCCCGGGAGGAGACTATGGCTACACCTTC
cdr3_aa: CASSPGGDYGYTF

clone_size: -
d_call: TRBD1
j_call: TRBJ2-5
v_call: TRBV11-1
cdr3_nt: TGTGCCAGCAGCCCCCGGGCTAAGGGGGCAGAGACCCAGTACTTC
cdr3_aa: CASSPRAKGAETQYF

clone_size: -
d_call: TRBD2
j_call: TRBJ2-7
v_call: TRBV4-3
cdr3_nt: TGCGCCAGCAGCCAAGGGCTAGCGGGAGGATACGAGCAGTACTTC
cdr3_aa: CASSQGLAGGYEQYF

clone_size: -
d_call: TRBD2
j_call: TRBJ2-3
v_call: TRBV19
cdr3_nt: TGTGCCAGTAGTACCCGGAGCGGGAGATTCGGCACAGATACGCAGTATTTT
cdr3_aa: CASSTRSGRFGTDTQYF

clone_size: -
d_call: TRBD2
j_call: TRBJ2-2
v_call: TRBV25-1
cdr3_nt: TGTGCCAGCAGGGACGGGAGAGCGGGAGGGAACACCGGGGAGCTGTTTTTT
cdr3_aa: CASRDGRAGGNTGELFF

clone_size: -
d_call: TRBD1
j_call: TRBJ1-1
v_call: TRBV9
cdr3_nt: TGTGCCAGCAGCGTGGACGACAGGGGTGGCACTGAAGCTTTCTTT
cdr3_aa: CASSVDDRGGTEAFF

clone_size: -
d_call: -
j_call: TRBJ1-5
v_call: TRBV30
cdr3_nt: TGTGCCTGGAGTGTGAGCCATTCGGGGCAGCCCCAGCATTTT
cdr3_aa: CAWSVSHSGQPQHF

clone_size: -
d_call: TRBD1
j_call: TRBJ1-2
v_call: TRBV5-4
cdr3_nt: TGTGCCAGCAGCCTGACAGGGGAGATAGTCTATGGCTACACCTTC
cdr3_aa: CASSLTGEIVYGYTF

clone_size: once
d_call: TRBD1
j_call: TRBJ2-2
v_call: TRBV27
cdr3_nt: TGTGCCAGCAGTTTAATACAGGGGGCGTACACCGGGGAGCTGTTTTTT
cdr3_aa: CASSLIQGAYTGELFF

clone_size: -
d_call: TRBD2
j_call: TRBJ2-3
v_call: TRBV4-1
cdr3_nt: TGCGCCAGCAGCCAAGATCGGACTAGCGGGAGAAAAGATACGCAGTATTTT
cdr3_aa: CASSQDRTSGRKDTQYF

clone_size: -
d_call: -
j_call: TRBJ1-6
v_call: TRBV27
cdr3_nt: TGTGCCAGCACTATACACGGGAGGAATTCACCCCTCCACTTT
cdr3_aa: CASTIHGRNSPLHF

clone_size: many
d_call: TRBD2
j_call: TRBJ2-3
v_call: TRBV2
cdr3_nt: TGTGCCAGCAGTGCTACTAGCGGGAGGGTTGTCCCAGATACGCAGTATTTT
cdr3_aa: CASSATSGRVVPDTQYF

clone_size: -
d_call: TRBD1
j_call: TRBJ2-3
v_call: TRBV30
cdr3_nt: TGTGCCCAAGGGACAGGGGGTATAGATACGCAGTATTTT
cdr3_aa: CAQGTGGIDTQYF

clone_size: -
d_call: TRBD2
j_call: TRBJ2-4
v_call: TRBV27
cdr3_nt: TGTGCCAGCAGTTTAAATCCCCGGGGGGGCATTCAGTACTTC
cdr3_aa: CASSLNPRGGIQYF

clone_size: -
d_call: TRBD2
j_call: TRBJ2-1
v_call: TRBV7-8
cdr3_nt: TGTGCCAGCAGCTTAGTGGGTCGCGGGAGGGCCTACAATGAGCAGTTCTTC
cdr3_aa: CASSLVGRGRAYNEQFF

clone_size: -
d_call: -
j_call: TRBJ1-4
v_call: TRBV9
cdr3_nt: TGTGCCAGCAGCGAGGGGGGGATTGGGGAAAAACTGTTTTTT
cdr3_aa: CASSEGGIGEKLFF

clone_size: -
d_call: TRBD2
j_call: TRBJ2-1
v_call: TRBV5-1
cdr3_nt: TGCGCCAGCAGCCTTACTAGCGGGAGGAATGAGCAGTTCTTC
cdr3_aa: CASSLTSGRNEQFF

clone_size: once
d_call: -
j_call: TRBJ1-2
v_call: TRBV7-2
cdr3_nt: TGTGCCAGCAGCTTACCGCCGATGACAGTTTCGGAGGGCTACACCTTC
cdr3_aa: CASSLPPMTVSEGYTF

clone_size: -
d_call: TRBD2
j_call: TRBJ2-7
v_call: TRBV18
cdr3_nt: TGTGCCAGCTCACCGGGGAGCGGGAGCTCCTACGAGCAGTACTTC
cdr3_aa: CASSPGSGSSYEQYF

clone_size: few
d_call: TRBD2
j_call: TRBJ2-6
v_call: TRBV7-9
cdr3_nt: TGTGCCAGCAGCCCAGCGGGAGAAGGTGGGGCCAACGTCCTGACTTTC
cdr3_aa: CASSPAGEGGANVLTF

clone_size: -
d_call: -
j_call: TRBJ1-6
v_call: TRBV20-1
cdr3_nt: TGCAGTGCTAGTTCTTCCTTGGGCTCAGAGTCACCCCTCCACTTT
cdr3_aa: CSASSSLGSESPLHF

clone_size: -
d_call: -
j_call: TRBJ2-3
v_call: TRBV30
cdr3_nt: TGTGCCTGGACCCCAAACACAGATACGCAGTATTTT
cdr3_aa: CAWTPNTDTQYF

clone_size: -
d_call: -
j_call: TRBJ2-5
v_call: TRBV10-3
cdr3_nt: TGTGCCATCGGACGGGAGCAAGAGACCCAGTACTTC
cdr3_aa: CAIGREQETQYF

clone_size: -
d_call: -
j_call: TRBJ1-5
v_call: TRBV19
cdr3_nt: TGTGCCAGTAGTGCTGGCGGGGCTGGGCCCCAGCATTTT
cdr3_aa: CASSAGGAGPQHF

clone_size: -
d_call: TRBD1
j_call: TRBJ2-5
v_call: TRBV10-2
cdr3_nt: TGCGCCAGCTCCACCCCCCCCAGGGGGAGACAAGAGACCCAGTACTTC
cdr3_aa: CASSTPPRGRQETQYF

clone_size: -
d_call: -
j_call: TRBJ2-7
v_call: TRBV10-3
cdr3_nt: TGTGCCATCAGTCGGGGGAAAGATAGTGAGCAGTACTTC
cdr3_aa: CAISRGKDSEQYF

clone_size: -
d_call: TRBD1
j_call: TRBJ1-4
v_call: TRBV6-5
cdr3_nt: TGTGCCAGCAGTAAATGGACAGGGGGCTGGGAAAAACTGTTTTTT
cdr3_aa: CASSKWTGGWEKLFF